The clone carrying this TCR beta chain was seen a single time. The CDR3 is made up of 13 amino acids. Trimming removed 4 bases from V and 1 base from J, with 4 bases in between. Per the germline V gene, CDR1 is KGHSH and CDR2 is LQKENI. This sample is part of a study of blood T cell repertoires in COVID-19. As for the study in general: The United States, Italy and Spain provided the acute and convalescent COVID-19 samples. PBMCs, B-cell-depleted T cells, or T cells were the source of the cDNA or gDNA that made up the material.

Original analysis: Estimates of nucleated cell counts were drawn from the amplification of reference gene primers. Generated by immunoSEQ multiplex PCR, the TCRdb table keeps only in-frame clones and is missing some. D and trimming come from the DNA, and the V and J calls and clone size come from that table. Altogether more than 95,000 clones are present, 60% to 85% being singletons, with the ten largest covering 5% to 7.5%. V and J are TRBV18 and TRBJ2-2; D not certain. The sample comprised peripheral blood. The clonotype comes from a man between 65 and 79 years old with acute or convalescent COVID-19. The CDR3 loop is CASSLMNTGELFF. The DNA for the CDR3 is TGTGCCAGCTCACTCATGAACACCGGGGAGCTGTTTTTT.